The 2 T cell receptor beta chains below come from one sample, sequenced in a study of cytomegalovirus exposure and HLA in healthy donors. Produced via immunoSEQ multiplex PCR; TCRdb's table is partial and in-frame only. The sample lists around 150,000 clones, about 90% occurring once. The sequenced sample consisted of PBMCs. These receptors were collected from a woman under 30 in good health and CMV-seropositive.

This chain joins TRBV29-1 and TRBJ2-7; 9 bases fit TRBD2. This CDR3 is built from 14 residues. In germline, CDR1 is SQVTM, CDR2 ANQGSEA. Trimming at V came to 5 bases and at J to 3 bases, leaving 8 bases not matched to a gene. CDR3 sequence: CSVKVTSGLYEQYF. Written as DNA, the CDR3 is TGCAGCGTTAAAGTGACTAGCGGTCTCTACGAGCAGTACTTC.

The V call is TRBV2, the J call TRBJ2-1, with 7 bases identical to TRBD1. The CDR3 contains 14 residues. V was clipped by 7 bases and J by 3 bases; unmatched bases: 6. Germline loops: CDR1 SNHLY, CDR2 FYNNEI. CDR3 region: CASKGARGYNEQFF. The CDR3 nucleotides are TGTGCCAGCAAGGGGGCTAGAGGCTACAATGAGCAGTTCTTC.